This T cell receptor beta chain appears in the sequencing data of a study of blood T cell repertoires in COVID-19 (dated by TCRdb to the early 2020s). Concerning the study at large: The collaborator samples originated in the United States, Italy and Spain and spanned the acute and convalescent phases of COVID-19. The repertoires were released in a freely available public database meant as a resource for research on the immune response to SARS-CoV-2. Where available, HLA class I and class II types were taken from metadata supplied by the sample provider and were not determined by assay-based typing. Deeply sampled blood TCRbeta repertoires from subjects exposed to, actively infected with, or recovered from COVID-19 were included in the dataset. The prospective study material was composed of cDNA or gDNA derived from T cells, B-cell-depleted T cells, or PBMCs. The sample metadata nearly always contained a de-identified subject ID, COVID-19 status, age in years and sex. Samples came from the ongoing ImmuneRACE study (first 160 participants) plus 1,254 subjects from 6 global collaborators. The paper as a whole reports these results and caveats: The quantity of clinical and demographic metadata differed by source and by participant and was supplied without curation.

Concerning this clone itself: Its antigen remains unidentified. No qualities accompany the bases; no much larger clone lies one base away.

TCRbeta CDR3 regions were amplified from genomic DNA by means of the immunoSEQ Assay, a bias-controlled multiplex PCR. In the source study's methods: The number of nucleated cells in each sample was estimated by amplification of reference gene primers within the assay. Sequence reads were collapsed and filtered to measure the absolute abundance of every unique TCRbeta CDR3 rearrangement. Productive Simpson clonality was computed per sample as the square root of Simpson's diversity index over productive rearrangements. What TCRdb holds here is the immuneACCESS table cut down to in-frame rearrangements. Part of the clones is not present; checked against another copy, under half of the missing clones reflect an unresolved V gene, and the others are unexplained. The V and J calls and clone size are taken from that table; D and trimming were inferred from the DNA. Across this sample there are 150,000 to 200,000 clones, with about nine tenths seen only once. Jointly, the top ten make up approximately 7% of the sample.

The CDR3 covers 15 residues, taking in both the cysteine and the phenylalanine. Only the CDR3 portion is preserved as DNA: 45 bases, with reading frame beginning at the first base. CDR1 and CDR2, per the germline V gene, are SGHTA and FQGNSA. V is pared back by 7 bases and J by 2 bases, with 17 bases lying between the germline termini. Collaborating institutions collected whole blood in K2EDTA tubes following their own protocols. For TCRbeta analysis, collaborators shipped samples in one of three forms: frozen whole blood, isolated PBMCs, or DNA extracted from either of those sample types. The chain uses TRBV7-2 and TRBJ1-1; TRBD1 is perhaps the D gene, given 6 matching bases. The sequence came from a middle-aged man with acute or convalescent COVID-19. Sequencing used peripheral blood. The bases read TGTGCCAGCACGGGGGGGGGCTCTTTAAACACTGAAGCTTTCTTT. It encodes CASTGGGSLNTEAFF. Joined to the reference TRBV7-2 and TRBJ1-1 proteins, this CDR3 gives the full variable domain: GAGVSQSPSNKVTEKGKDVELRCDPISGHTALYWYRQSLGQGLEFLIYFQGNSAPDKSGLPSDRFSAERTGGSVSTLTIQRTQQEDSAVYLCASTGGGSLNTEAFFGQGTRLTVV.